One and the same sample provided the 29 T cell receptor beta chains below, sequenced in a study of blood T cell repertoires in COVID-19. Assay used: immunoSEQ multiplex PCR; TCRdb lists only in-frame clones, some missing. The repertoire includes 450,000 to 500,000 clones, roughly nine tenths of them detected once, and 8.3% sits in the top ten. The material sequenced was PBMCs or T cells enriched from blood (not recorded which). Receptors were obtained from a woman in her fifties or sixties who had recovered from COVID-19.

CDR3 residues: CATSGGGREKLFF. CDR3 nucleotide sequence: TGTGCCACCAGTGGGGGCGGCAGAGAAAAACTGTTTTTT. The J gene is TRBJ1-4, the V gene TRBV24-1, with a tentative D call TRBD1 (5 bases). The ends were cut back, 5 bases at V and 8 bases at J, with 11 bases in the middle. In germline, CDR1 is KGHDR, CDR2 SFDVKD. The CDR3 is made up of 13 amino acids.

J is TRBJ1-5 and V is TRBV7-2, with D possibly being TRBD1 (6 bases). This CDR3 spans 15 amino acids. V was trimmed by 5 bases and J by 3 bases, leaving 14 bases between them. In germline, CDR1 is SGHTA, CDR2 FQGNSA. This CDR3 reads CASSTTRGNNQPQHF. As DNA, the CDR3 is TGTGCCAGCAGCACAACCAGGGGAAACAATCAGCCCCAGCATTTT.

The CDR3 protein is CASSPPSANYGYTF. The CDR3 DNA sequence: TGCGCCAGCAGCCCACCTAGCGCCAACTATGGCTACACCTTC. The rearrangement links TRBV5-1 to TRBJ1-2; D gene ambiguous. CDR3 length equals 14 residues. Germline values: CDR1 SGHRS, CDR2 YFSETQ. Deletions cut 4 bases from V and 2 bases from J, with 12 bases between.

In DNA form, the CDR3 reads TGTGCCACCAGTGGAGGGAACACTGAAGCTTTCTTT. Translation gives CATSGGNTEAFF. J is TRBJ1-1 and V is TRBV24-1; D unresolved. Germline lookup yields CDR1 KGHDR and CDR2 SFDVKD. V lost 5 bases and J lost 1, with 4 bases in between. CDR3 length: 12 residues.

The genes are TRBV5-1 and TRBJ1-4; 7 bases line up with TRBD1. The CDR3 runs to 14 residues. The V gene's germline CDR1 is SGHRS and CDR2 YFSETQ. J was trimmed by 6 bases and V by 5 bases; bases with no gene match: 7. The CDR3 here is CASRSTGIDEKLFF. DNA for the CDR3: TGCGCCAGCAGGTCGACAGGGATTGATGAAAAACTGTTTTTT. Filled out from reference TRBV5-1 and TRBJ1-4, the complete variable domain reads KAGVTQTPRYLIKTRGQQVTLSCSPISGHRSVSWYQQTPGQGLQFLFEYFSETQRNKGNFPGRFSGRQFSNSRSEMNVSTLELGDSALYLCASRSTGIDEKLFFGSGTQLSVL.

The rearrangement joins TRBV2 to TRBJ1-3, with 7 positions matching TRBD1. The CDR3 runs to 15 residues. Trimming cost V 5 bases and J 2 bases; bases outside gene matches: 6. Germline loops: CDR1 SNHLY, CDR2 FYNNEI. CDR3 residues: CASSFRQGPGNTIYF. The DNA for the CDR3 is TGTGCCAGCAGTTTTCGACAGGGCCCTGGAAACACCATATATTTT. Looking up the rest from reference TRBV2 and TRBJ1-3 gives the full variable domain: EPEVTQTPSHQVTQMGQEVILRCVPISNHLYFYWYRQILGQKVEFLVSFYNNEISEKSEIFDDQFSVERPDGSNFTLKIRSTKLEDSAMYFCASSFRQGPGNTIYFGEGSWLTVV.

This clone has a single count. The DNA for the CDR3 is TGTGCCAGCAGCCTGAGATTGGAGGCCCAGTACTTC. It translates to CASSLRLEAQYF. The J gene is TRBJ2-5, the V gene TRBV12-3 or TRBV12-4; perhaps TRBD2 as D (5 bases). The CDR3 extends over 12 amino acids. The V end was cut by 6 bases, the J end by 9 bases, with 14 bases between.

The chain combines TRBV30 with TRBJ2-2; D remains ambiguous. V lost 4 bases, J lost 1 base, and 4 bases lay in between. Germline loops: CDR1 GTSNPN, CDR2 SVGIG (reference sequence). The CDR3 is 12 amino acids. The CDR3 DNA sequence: TGTGCCTGGAACTTGAACACCGGGGAGCTGTTTTTT. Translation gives CAWNLNTGELFF.

The CDR3 bases are TGTGCCAGCAGTTTTGGAGCGGGGGATACGCAGTATTTT. Amino acids: CASSFGAGDTQYF. This chain uses TRBV12-3 or TRBV12-4 with TRBJ2-3, with 7 bases fitting TRBD2. The CDR3 totals 13 residues. Trimming removed 3 bases from V and 6 bases from J; junction bases left unmatched: 3.

This CDR3 is CSVQRGTGKNEQYF. CDR3 nucleotide sequence: TGCAGCGTTCAAAGGGGGACAGGGAAGAACGAGCAGTACTTC. V and J are TRBV29-1 and TRBJ2-7, with 9 bases fitting TRBD1. The CDR3 loop spans 14 amino acids. Trimming cost V 5 bases and J 5 bases; bases outside gene matches: 10. Per germline, CDR1 SQVTM and CDR2 ANQGSEA.

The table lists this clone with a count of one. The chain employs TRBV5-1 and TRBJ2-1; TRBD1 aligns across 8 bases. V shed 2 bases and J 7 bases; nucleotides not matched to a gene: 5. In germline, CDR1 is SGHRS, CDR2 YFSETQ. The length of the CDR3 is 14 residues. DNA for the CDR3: TGCGCCAGCAGCTTAGGCAGGGGGCTGAATGAGCAGTTCTTC. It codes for CASSLGRGLNEQFF. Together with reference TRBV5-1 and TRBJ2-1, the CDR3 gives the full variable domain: KAGVTQTPRYLIKTRGQQVTLSCSPISGHRSVSWYQQTPGQGLQFLFEYFSETQRNKGNFPGRFSGRQFSNSRSEMNVSTLELGDSALYLCASSLGRGLNEQFFGPGTRLTVL.

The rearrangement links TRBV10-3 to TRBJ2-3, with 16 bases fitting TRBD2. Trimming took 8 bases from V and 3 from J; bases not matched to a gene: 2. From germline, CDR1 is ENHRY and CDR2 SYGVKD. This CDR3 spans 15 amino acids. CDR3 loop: CAIGTSGGATDTQYF. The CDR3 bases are TGTGCCATCGGGACTAGCGGGGGGGCAACAGATACGCAGTATTTT.

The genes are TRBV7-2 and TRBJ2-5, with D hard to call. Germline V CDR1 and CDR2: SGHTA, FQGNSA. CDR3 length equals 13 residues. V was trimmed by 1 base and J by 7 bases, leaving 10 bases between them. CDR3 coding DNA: TGTGCCAGCAGCTTAGTTGTATCCGGGACCCAGTACTTC. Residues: CASSLVVSGTQYF.

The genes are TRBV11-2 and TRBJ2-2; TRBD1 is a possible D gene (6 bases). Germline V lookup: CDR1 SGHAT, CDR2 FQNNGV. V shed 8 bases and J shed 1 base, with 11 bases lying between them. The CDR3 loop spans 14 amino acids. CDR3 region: CASRIQGNTGELFF. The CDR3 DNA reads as TGTGCCAGCCGAATACAGGGGAACACCGGGGAGCTGTTTTTT.

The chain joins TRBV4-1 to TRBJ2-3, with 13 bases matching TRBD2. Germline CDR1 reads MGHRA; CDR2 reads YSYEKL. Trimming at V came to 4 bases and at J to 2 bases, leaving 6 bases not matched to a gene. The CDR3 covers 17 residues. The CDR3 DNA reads TGCGCCAGCAGCCCTTTGGGACTAGCGGGGCTCACAGATACGCAGTATTTT. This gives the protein CASSPLGLAGLTDTQYF.

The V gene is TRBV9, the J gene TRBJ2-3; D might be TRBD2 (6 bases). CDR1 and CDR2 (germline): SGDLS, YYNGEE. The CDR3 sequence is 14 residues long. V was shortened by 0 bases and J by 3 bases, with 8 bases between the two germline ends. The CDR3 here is CASSVVGGTDTQYF. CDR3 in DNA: TGTGCCAGCAGCGTAGTCGGGGGTACAGATACGCAGTATTTT.

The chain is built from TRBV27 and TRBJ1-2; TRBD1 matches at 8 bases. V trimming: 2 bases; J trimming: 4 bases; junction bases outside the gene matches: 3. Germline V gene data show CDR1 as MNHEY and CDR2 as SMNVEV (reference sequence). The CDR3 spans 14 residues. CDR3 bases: TGTGCCAGCAGTTTAGCAGGGGGCGGCTATGGCTACACCTTC. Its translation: CASSLAGGGYGYTF.

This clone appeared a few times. This CDR3 is CASSRDRAKGYTF. The CDR3 region has the DNA TGCGCCAGCAGCCGGGACAGGGCAAAGGGCTACACCTTC. The V call is TRBV5-1, the J call TRBJ1-2, with TRBD1 matching over 9 bases. V lost 4 bases, J lost 8 bases, and 6 bases stayed unmatched. Looked up from germline, CDR1 is SGHRS and CDR2 is YFSETQ. The CDR3 loop spans 13 amino acids. The full variable domain, with the rest looked up from reference TRBV5-1 and TRBJ1-2, is KAGVTQTPRYLIKTRGQQVTLSCSPISGHRSVSWYQQTPGQGLQFLFEYFSETQRNKGNFPGRFSGRQFSNSRSEMNVSTLELGDSALYLCASSRDRAKGYTFGSGTRLTVV.

CDR3: CASSKAGATNEKLFF. The CDR3 DNA follows: TGCGCCAGCAGCAAGGCGGGTGCAACTAATGAAAAACTGTTTTTT. The chain recombines TRBV5-1 with TRBJ1-4, with D unresolved. Per the germline V gene, CDR1 is SGHRS and CDR2 is YFSETQ. The CDR3 consists of 15 residues. V dropped 4 bases and J dropped 0 bases, with 10 bases sitting between them.

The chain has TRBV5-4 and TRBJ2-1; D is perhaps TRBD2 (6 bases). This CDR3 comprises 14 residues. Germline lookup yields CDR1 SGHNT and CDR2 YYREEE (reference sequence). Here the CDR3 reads CVTRGWGDYNEQFF. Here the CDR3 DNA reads TGTGTAACACGAGGGTGGGGGGATTACAATGAGCAGTTCTTC.

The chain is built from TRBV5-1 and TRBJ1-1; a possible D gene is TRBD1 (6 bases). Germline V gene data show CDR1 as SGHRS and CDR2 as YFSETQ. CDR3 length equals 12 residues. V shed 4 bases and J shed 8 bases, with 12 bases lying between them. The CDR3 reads CASSQGLGEAFF. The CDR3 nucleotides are TGCGCCAGCAGCCAGGGGTTAGGGGAAGCTTTCTTT. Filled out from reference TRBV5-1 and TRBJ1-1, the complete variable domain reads KAGVTQTPRYLIKTRGQQVTLSCSPISGHRSVSWYQQTPGQGLQFLFEYFSETQRNKGNFPGRFSGRQFSNSRSEMNVSTLELGDSALYLCASSQGLGEAFFGQGTRLTVV.

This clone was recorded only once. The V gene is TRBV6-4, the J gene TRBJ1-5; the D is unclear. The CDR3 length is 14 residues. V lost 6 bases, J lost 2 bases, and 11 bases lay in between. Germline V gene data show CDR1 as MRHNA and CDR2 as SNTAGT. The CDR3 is CASSLTLGNQPQHF. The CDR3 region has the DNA TGTGCCAGCAGCCTGACTCTTGGCAATCAGCCCCAGCATTTT.

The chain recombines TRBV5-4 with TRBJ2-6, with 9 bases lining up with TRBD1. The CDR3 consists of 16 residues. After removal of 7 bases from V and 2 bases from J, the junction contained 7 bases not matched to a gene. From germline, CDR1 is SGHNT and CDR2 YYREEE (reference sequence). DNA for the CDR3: TGTGCCAGCGGCCCTGGGACAGGGACTGGGGCCAACGTCCTGACTTTC. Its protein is CASGPGTGTGANVLTF.

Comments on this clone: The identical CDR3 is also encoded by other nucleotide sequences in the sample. The CDR3 DNA sequence: TGTGCCAGCAGCTTAGTAGGACAGGGATCCTACGAGCAGTACTTC. This gives the protein CASSLVGQGSYEQYF. V is TRBV7-8 and J is TRBJ2-7; TRBD1 matches 8 bases. The CDR3 has 15 amino acids. J gave up 1 base and V 1 base, and 3 bases lay outside the gene matches. Germline lookup yields CDR1 SGHVS and CDR2 FQNEAQ. The full variable domain, with the rest looked up from reference TRBV7-8 and TRBJ2-7, is GAGVSQSPRYKVAKRGQDVALRCDPISGHVSLFWYQQALGQGPEFLTYFQNEAQLDKSGLPSDRFFAERPEGSVSTLKIQRTQQEDSAVYLCASSLVGQGSYEQYFGPGTRLTVT.

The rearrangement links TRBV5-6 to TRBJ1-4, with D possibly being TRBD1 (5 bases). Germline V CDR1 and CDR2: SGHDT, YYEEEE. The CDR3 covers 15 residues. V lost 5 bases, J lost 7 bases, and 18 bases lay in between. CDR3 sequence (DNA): TGTGCCAGCAGTTCACTTTCAGGGTCCGGTGAAAAACTGTTTTTT. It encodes CASSSLSGSGEKLFF.

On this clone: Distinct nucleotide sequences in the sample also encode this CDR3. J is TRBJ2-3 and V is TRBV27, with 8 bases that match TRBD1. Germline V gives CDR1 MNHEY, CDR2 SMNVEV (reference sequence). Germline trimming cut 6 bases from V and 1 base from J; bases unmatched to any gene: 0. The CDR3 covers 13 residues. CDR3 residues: CASRTGGTDTQYF. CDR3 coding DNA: TGTGCCAGCAGGACAGGGGGCACAGATACGCAGTATTTT.

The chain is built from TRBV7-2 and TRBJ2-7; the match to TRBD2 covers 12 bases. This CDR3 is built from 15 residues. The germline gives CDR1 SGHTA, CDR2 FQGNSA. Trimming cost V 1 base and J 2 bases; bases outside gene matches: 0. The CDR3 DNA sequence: TGTGCCAGCAGCTTAGGACTAGCGGGGGCCTACGAGCAGTACTTC. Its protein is CASSLGLAGAYEQYF. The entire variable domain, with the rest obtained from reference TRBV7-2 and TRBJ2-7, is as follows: GAGVSQSPSNKVTEKGKDVELRCDPISGHTALYWYRQSLGQGLEFLIYFQGNSAPDKSGLPSDRFSAERTGGSVSTLTIQRTQQEDSAVYLCASSLGLAGAYEQYFGPGTRLTVT.

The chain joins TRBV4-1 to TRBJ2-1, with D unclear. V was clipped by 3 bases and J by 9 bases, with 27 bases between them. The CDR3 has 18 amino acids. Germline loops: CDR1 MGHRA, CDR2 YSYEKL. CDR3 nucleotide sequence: TGCGCCAGCAGCCAGTTCGGCCCCGCAGCGAAACAAAGCACTGAGCAGTTCTTC. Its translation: CASSQFGPAAKQSTEQFF.

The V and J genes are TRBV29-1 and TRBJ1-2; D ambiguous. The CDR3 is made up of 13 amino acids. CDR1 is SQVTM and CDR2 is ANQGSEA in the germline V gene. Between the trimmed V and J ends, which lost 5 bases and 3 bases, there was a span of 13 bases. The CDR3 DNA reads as TGCAGCGTTTCCCACAGATCGGACTATGGCTACACCTTC. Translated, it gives CSVSHRSDYGYTF.